One and the same sample provided the 23 T cell receptor beta chains below, sequenced in a study of OX40 agonist ivuxolimab in advanced cancers. TCRdb keeps only in-frame clones here, not all; method: immunoSEQ multiplex PCR. The data show under 200,000 clones, approximately 94% seen once. This specimen was CD4+ or CD8+ T cells sorted from blood, taken in a trial of the OX40 agonist ivuxolimab. These receptors were obtained from an adult with an advanced solid tumor such as melanoma, head and neck, liver or kidney cancer.

About this clone itself: The junction differs from germline at one of its ends, possibly a read error. This chain links TRBV9 with TRBJ1-2; D is unclear. From germline, CDR1 is SGDLS and CDR2 YYNGEE. CDR3 size: 12 residues. The CDR3 coding sequence is TGTGCCAGCAGCCCCCTACAAGAGCCAACACACTTC. Translated, it gives CASSPLQEPTHF. The full variable domain, in which reference TRBV9 and TRBJ1-2 provide the parts outside the CDR3, is DSGVTQTPKHLITATGQRVTLRCSPRSGDLSVYWYQQSLDQGLQFLIQYYNGEERAKGNILERFSAQQFPDLHSELNLSSLELGDSALYFCASSPLQEPTHFGSGTRLTVV.

The chain has TRBV28 and TRBJ2-7, with TRBD1 matching over 8 bases. The CDR3 spans 15 residues. The J segment lost 4 bases and the V segment lost 5 bases, leaving 10 bases of the junction unmatched. Germline CDR1 and CDR2: MDHEN and SYDVKM. The CDR3 region has the DNA TGTGCCAGCAGTCCGACGGACAGGGCCATTTACGAGCAGTACTTC. It translates to CASSPTDRAIYEQYF.

The CDR3 spells CASTLSGTEYNEQFF. CDR3 in DNA: TGTGCCAGCACCCTATCCGGGACAGAATACAATGAGCAGTTCTTC. V usage is TRBV28 and J usage is TRBJ2-1, with 7 positions matching TRBD1. The trim removed 7 bases at V and 4 bases at J, leaving 10 bases unmatched. This CDR3 spans 15 amino acids. CDR1 and CDR2 from the germline V gene are MDHEN and SYDVKM.

The chain joins TRBV19 to TRBJ1-2; D remains ambiguous. The CDR3 sequence is 14 residues long. Germline CDR1 reads LNHDA; CDR2 reads SQIVND (reference sequence). The V and J ends lost 0 bases and 4 bases respectively, with 9 bases between them. The CDR3 spells CASSIERSAYGYTF. The CDR3 DNA is TGTGCCAGTAGTATAGAGAGGTCCGCCTATGGCTACACCTTC.

CDR3 sequence: CAISKQTSGWNNEQFF. In nucleotides, the CDR3 is TGTGCCATCAGCAAGCAGACTAGCGGTTGGAACAATGAGCAGTTCTTC. The chain carries TRBV10-3 and TRBJ2-1, with 9 bases aligning to TRBD2. The CDR3 has 16 amino acids. The germline V gene has CDR1 ENHRY and CDR2 SYGVKD. After removal of 6 bases from V and 5 bases from J, the junction contained 11 bases not matched to a gene.

The chain carries TRBV6-5 and TRBJ1-2; D possibly corresponds to TRBD1 (5 bases). The CDR3 totals 13 residues. From germline, CDR1 is MNHEY and CDR2 SVGAGI. Between the trimmed V and J ends, which lost 6 bases and 2 bases, there was a span of 10 bases. The CDR3 region is CASSLTANYGYTF. For the CDR3, the DNA is TGTGCCAGCAGCTTGACAGCGAACTATGGCTACACCTTC.

The DNA of the CDR3 is TGTGCCACGGGACTAGCGGGGCCCACAGATACGCAGTATTTT. Protein sequence: CATGLAGPTDTQYF. The V gene is TRBV5-4, the J gene TRBJ2-3; 13 nucleotides match TRBD2. The CDR3 loop spans 14 amino acids. Germline V gene data show CDR1 as SGHNT and CDR2 as YYREEE (reference sequence). J gave up 2 bases and V 9 bases, and 3 bases lay outside the gene matches.

The V gene is TRBV5-8, the J gene TRBJ1-1, with D uncertain. CDR1 and CDR2 from the germline V gene are SGHTS and YDEGEE. The germline V and J ends were trimmed by 5 bases and 5 bases, with 10 bases remaining between them. This CDR3 is 12 amino acids long. The DNA of the CDR3 is TGTGCCAGCAGAGGCGGGGATACTGAAGCTTTCTTT. Its protein is CASRGGDTEAFF.

V usage is TRBV27 and J usage is TRBJ1-1, with 7 bases lining up with TRBD1. Germline V gene sequence: CDR1 MNHEY, CDR2 SMNVEV (reference sequence). The CDR3 has 16 amino acids. Trimming took 2 bases from V and 5 from J; bases not matched to a gene: 11. The CDR3 sequence: CASSLTSAGGRTEAFF. CDR3 nucleotide sequence: TGTGCCAGCAGTTTAACATCGGCAGGGGGTCGGACTGAAGCTTTCTTT.

The V gene is TRBV19, the J gene TRBJ1-1, with 7 nucleotides matching TRBD1. The junction had 12 bases not matched to a gene; V was cut back by 3 bases and J by 2 bases. The CDR3 runs 17 residues. Per germline, CDR1 LNHDA and CDR2 SQIVND (reference sequence). The CDR3 reads CASSIGSGGGVNTEAFF. As DNA, the CDR3 is TGTGCCAGTAGTATCGGGTCAGGGGGAGGGGTTAACACTGAAGCTTTCTTT.

In its sample, this clone was seen once. The CDR3 sequence is CASSESYGSYEQYF. In DNA form, the CDR3 reads TGTGCCAGCAGTGAATCCTACGGCTCCTACGAGCAGTACTTC. The chain employs TRBV25-1 and TRBJ2-7; D gene ambiguous. V was cut by 1 base and J by 0 bases, with 7 bases left in between. The CDR3 runs 14 residues. Germline CDR1 and CDR2: MGHDK and SYGVNS.

J is TRBJ1-2 and V is TRBV18; perhaps TRBD1 as D (6 bases). The germline gives CDR1 KGHSH, CDR2 LQKENI. This CDR3 spans 15 amino acids. Trimming shortened V by 6 bases and J by 5 bases, and 19 bases separated the two germline ends. The CDR3 region is CASSPIRGDYYGYTF. CDR3 bases: TGTGCCAGCTCTCCAATCAGGGGTGACTATTATGGCTACACCTTC.

The sample holds one count of this clone. This chain links TRBV6-5 with TRBJ2-5; D may be TRBD1 (5 bases). V was trimmed by 2 bases and J by 1 base, leaving 8 bases between them. CDR3 size: 14 residues. CDR1 and CDR2 (germline): MNHEY, SVGAGI. The CDR3 sequence is CASSYRTPQETQYF. CDR3 nucleotides: TGTGCCAGCAGTTACAGGACACCCCAAGAGACCCAGTACTTC.

This clone showed up just once. The chain uses TRBV28 and TRBJ2-3; 12 nucleotides match TRBD2. The germline CDR1 and CDR2 sequences are MDHEN and SYDVKM. CDR3 size: 16 residues. The V and J ends lost 8 bases and 3 bases, in that order; junction bases with no gene match: 9. The CDR3 loop reads CASVHASGRGTDTQYF. The CDR3 DNA reads as TGTGCCAGCGTTCACGCTAGCGGGAGGGGAACAGATACGCAGTATTTT.

The CDR3 region is CASSLRAGRGGRNEQFF. The CDR3 DNA follows: TGTGCCAGCAGCTTAAGGGCTGGAAGGGGCGGGAGGAATGAGCAGTTCTTC. The rearrangement joins TRBV7-3 to TRBJ2-1; TRBD2 aligns across 8 bases. The junction had 12 bases not matched to a gene; V was cut back by 1 base and J by 7 bases. The CDR3 runs to 17 residues. Germline V gene lookup returns CDR1 SGHTA and CDR2 FQGTGA.

V usage is TRBV6-6 and J usage is TRBJ2-5; maybe TRBD1 (6 bases). CDR3 length equals 16 residues. Germline CDR1 and CDR2: MNHNY and SVGAGI (reference sequence). Trimming removed 5 bases from V and 2 bases from J, with 18 bases in between. Written as DNA, the CDR3 is TGTGCCAGCAGTCTAAATATCAGGGGAGCGCAAGAGACCCAGTACTTC. Its translation is CASSLNIRGAQETQYF.

This sequence joins TRBV7-2 and TRBJ2-7; 8 nucleotides match TRBD2. Germline-derived CDR1 and CDR2 are SGHTA and FQGNSA. Trimming cost V 2 bases and J 2 bases; bases outside gene matches: 8. CDR3 length: 16 residues. The CDR3 protein is CASSLQGSGDPYEQYF. CDR3 DNA sequence: TGTGCCAGCAGCTTACAGGGTAGCGGGGATCCCTACGAGCAGTACTTC.

This chain links TRBV2 with TRBJ1-3; D remains unclear. With 6 bases removed from V and 2 bases from J, the gap between germline ends came to 11 bases. The CDR3 is 14 amino acids. Germline V lookup: CDR1 SNHLY, CDR2 FYNNEI. The DNA of the CDR3 is TGTGCCAGCAGGCGCCGGGAGGCTGGAAACACCATATATTTT. Translated: CASRRREAGNTIYF.

The chain uses TRBV10-2 and TRBJ2-1, with 8 bases matching TRBD2. Germline V CDR1 and CDR2: WSHSY, SAAADI. CDR3 length equals 12 residues. Unmatched junction bases numbered 7, after V lost 8 bases and J lost 10 bases. Written as DNA, the CDR3 is TGCGCCAGCCGGGGGGGAGAGCGGGAGCAGTTCTTC. This codes for CASRGGEREQFF.

This sequence joins TRBV7-9 and TRBJ2-5; D is unresolved. The CDR3 has 15 residues. Between the trimmed V and J ends, which lost 1 base and 4 bases, there was a span of 13 bases. CDR1 is SEHNR, CDR2 FQNEAQ, per germline (reference sequence). The CDR3 sequence: CASSLEFLVGETQYF. DNA for the CDR3: TGTGCCAGCAGCTTAGAGTTCCTAGTGGGAGAGACCCAGTACTTC. The whole variable domain, remainder taken from reference TRBV7-9 and TRBJ2-5, is DTGVSQNPRHKITKRGQNVTFRCDPISEHNRLYWYRQTLGQGPEFLTYFQNEAQLEKSRLLSDRFSAERPKGSFSTLEIQRTEQGDSAMYLCASSLEFLVGETQYFGPGTRLLVL.

The CDR3 spells CASSPLNTGELFF. CDR3 nucleotides: TGTGCCAGCAGCCCTTTAAACACCGGGGAGCTGTTTTTT. The chain carries TRBV7-2 and TRBJ2-2, with D unresolved. In germline, CDR1 is SGHTA, CDR2 FQGNSA. This CDR3 region has 13 residues. V lost 5 bases to trimming and J lost 2 bases, with 6 bases between them. The full variable domain, with the rest looked up from reference TRBV7-2 and TRBJ2-2, is GAGVSQSPSNKVTEKGKDVELRCDPISGHTALYWYRQSLGQGLEFLIYFQGNSAPDKSGLPSDRFSAERTGGSVSTLTIQRTQQEDSAVYLCASSPLNTGELFFGEGSRLTVL.

Note on this clone: Other DNA variants within this sample encode the same CDR3. The rearrangement links TRBV5-1 to TRBJ2-5; a weak D match, TRBD2 (6 bases). The CDR3 length is 14 residues. Germline CDR1 is SGHRS and CDR2 is YFSETQ. Trimming took off 3 bases at V and 0 bases at J, with 9 bases between the two ends. Here the CDR3 reads CASSSGGNQETQYF. CDR3 bases: TGCGCCAGCAGCTCCGGGGGAAACCAAGAGACCCAGTACTTC. Complete variable domain (other parts from reference TRBV5-1 and TRBJ2-5): KAGVTQTPRYLIKTRGQQVTLSCSPISGHRSVSWYQQTPGQGLQFLFEYFSETQRNKGNFPGRFSGRQFSNSRSEMNVSTLELGDSALYLCASSSGGNQETQYFGPGTRLLVL.

The chain combines TRBV7-2 with TRBJ1-2; no firm D call. This CDR3 spans 15 amino acids. Germline CDR1 SGHTA, CDR2 FQGNSA. The V end lost 0 bases, the J end lost 0 bases, and 8 bases lay between the germline ends. This CDR3 reads CASSLAATANYGYTF. In DNA, the CDR3 is TGTGCCAGCAGCTTAGCAGCCACCGCTAACTATGGCTACACCTTC. Full variable domain (rest looked up from reference TRBV7-2 and TRBJ1-2): GAGVSQSPSNKVTEKGKDVELRCDPISGHTALYWYRQSLGQGLEFLIYFQGNSAPDKSGLPSDRFSAERTGGSVSTLTIQRTQQEDSAVYLCASSLAATANYGYTFGSGTRLTVV.